This T cell receptor beta chain was documented in a study of CXCR3-negative and CXCR3-positive naive CD8 T cells. Points from the study as a whole: Surface CD5 looked about the same in the naive subsets, so the authors worked out TCR strength from TRB CDR3 properties. The TRB CDR3s that CXCR3-positive naive cells carried were more hydrophobic than those of CXCR3-negative naive cells. Memory CD8+ cells showed much lower diversity, while both naive subsets were comparably high. Similar TRBV-TRBJ usage was seen in naive cells (both CXCR3-negative and CXCR3-positive), but memory cells differed.

Concerning this clonotype: Antigen specificity is unknown.

The sorter processed each CD8+ T cell subset in triplicate at over 250,000 cells apiece. Preparation of TRB cDNA libraries relied on 5' RACE carrying UMI labels. TCRdb reprocessed the 5' RACE reads and reports one entry per CDR3 protein, with no DNA. The sample holds roughly 120,000 distinct CDR3 sequences. The CDR3 is 13 amino acids. The germline gives CDR1 MNHNS, CDR2 SASEGT. Sequencing input: naive CXCR3+ CD8+ T cells from blood. Subset indicated: CD45RO-CCR7+CD27+CD95- naive CD8+ T cells expressing CXCR3 (TNR3+). J is TRBJ1-1 and V is TRBV6-1; TCRdb reports TRBD1, a call that lacks DNA to check it against. The sequence came from a human donor in good health. Some clones in this sample may be carry-over from other donors' samples. The CDR3 reads CASSLDRDTEAFF.